The clone carrying this T cell receptor (beta chain) was recorded once. Germline-derived CDR1 and CDR2 are SGHRS and YFSETQ. The V gene end was trimmed by 4 bases and the J gene end by 7 bases; junction bases not matched to a gene: 8. This CDR3 comprises 14 residues. Assay: immunoSEQ multiplex PCR; the TCRdb copy retains only in-frame clones and omits some. The sample contains tens of thousands of clones, around 88% of which appear only once. This record comes from a study of PD-L1 blockade in urothelial cancer. Background on the study: Analyses used blood from 3 weeks (second dose) and 6 weeks after treatment start.

This sample's time point: pretreatment peripheral blood. The clonotype comes from a woman in her sixties or seventies with urothelial cancer. The starting material was PBMCs, obtained around atezolizumab (anti-PD-L1) treatment. This sequence joins TRBV5-1 and TRBJ1-2; 9 bases agree with TRBD1. The CDR3 DNA reads as TGCGCCAGCAGCCGGCCTACAGGGGGCCCTGGCTACACCTTC. Its protein product is CASSRPTGGPGYTF.